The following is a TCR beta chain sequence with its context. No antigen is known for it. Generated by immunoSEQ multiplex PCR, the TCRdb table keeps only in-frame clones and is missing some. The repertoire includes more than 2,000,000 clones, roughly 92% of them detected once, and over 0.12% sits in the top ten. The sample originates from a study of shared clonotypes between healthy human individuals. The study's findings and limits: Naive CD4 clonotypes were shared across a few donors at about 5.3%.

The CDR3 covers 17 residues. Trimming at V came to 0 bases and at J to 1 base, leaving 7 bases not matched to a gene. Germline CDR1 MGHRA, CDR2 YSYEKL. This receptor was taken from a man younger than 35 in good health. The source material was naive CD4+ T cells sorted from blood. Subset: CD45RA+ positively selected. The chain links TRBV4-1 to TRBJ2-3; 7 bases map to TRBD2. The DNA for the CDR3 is TGCGCCAGCAGCCAAGAACGCCCGGGACTACGCACAGATACGCAGTATTTT. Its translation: CASSQERPGLRTDTQYF.